Each of the 5 T cell receptor beta chains below was sequenced from the same sample in a study of blood T cells in healthy people across ages (dated by TCRdb to the mid-2010s). Receptor amplification or capture employed 5' RACE. A second 7 to 11 cycle PCR used a sample-barcoded 5' primer and a J-beta primer mix. Through fastp at Q25 and MiXCR, TCRdb rebuilt clones from the public reads, retaining in-frame beta chains. When rows share a CDR3 protein, they turn into one entry using the most common DNA and genes. This sample gives 1.5 million to 2 million distinct CDR3 sequences in total; approximately 40% of them show up just once. More than 20% of the sample lies in the top ten. The sample was blood. The receptors come from a human donor in good health.

J is TRBJ2-7 and V is TRBV20-1; tentatively, D is TRBD1 (5 bases). This CDR3 region has 13 residues. Germline CDR1 DFQATT, CDR2 SNEGSKA (reference sequence). Deletions cut 4 bases from V and 0 bases from J, with 10 bases between. The CDR3 sequence: CSAIQDNSYEQYF. CDR3 in DNA: TGCAGTGCTATCCAGGACAACTCCTACGAGCAGTACTTC.

This clonotype has only one observation. The J gene is TRBJ2-3, the V gene TRBV2, with 12 bases aligning to TRBD2. This CDR3 comprises 14 residues. Germline lookup yields CDR1 SNHLY and CDR2 FYNNEI. V lost 5 bases and J lost 7; bases outside the gene matches: 4. Here the CDR3 DNA reads TGTGCCAGCAGTATTGGACTAGCGGGGCATACGCAGTATTTT. This codes for CASSIGLAGHTQYF.

This clonotype was recorded a few times. The CDR3 coding sequence is TGTGCCAGCAGTTACTCAGTACAGGGGGGCAATCAGCCCCAGCATTTT. Its protein product is CASSYSVQGGNQPQHF. The chain joins TRBV6-6 to TRBJ1-5; 8 bases are shared with TRBD1. This CDR3 is 16 amino acids long. Germline V CDR1 and CDR2: MNHNY, SVGAGI (reference sequence). J lost 2 bases, V lost 0 bases, and 3 bases had no gene match.

The chain combines TRBV7-3 with TRBJ1-1; 8 positions match TRBD1. After removal of 5 bases from V and 6 bases from J, the junction contained 8 bases not matched to a gene. The CDR3 totals 14 residues. Germline V gene lookup returns CDR1 SGHTA and CDR2 FQGTGA. The CDR3 reads CASSLTGQGPEAFF. The CDR3 nucleotides read TGTGCCAGCAGCCTCACCGGACAGGGCCCTGAAGCTTTCTTT.

A few counts support this clonotype. The V and J genes are TRBV29-1 and TRBJ1-2; TRBD1 aligns across 7 bases. The CDR3 has 16 amino acids. In germline, CDR1 is SQVTM, CDR2 ANQGSEA. V was clipped by 7 bases and J by 8 bases; unmatched bases: 22. CDR3 protein: CSAYTGQAKSPMGYTF. CDR3 nucleotides: TGCAGCGCTTACACCGGACAGGCCAAATCGCCCATGGGCTACACCTTC.